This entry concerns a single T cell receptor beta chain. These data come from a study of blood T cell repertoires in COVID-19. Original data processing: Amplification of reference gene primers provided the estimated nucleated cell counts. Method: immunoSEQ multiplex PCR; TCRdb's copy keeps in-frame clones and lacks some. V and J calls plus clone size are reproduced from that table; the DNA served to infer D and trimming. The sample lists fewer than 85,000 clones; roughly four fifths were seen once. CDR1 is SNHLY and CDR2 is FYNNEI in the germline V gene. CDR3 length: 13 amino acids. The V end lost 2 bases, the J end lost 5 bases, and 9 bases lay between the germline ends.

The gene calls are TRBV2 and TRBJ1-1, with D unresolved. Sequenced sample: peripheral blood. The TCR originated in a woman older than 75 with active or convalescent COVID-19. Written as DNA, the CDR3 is TGTGCCAGCAGTGAAATAGGGAGGACTGAAGCTTTCTTT. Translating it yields CASSEIGRTEAFF.